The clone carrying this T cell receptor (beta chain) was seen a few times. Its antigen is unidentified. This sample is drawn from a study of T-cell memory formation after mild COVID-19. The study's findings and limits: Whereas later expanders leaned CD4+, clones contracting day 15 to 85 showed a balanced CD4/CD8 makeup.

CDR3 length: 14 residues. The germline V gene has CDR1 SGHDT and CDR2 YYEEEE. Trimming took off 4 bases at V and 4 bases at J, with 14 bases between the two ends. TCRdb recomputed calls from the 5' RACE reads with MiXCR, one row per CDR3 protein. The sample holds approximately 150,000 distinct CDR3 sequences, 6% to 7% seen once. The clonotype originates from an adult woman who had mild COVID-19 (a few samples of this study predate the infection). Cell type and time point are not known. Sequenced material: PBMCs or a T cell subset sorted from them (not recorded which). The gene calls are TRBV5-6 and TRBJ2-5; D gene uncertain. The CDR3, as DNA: TGTGCCAGCAGCCCCTTCCCCTCGGGAGAGACCCAGTACTTC. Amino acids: CASSPFPSGETQYF.